Shown below are 28 T cell receptor beta chains from a single sample sequenced in a study of blood T cell repertoires in COVID-19 (dated by TCRdb to 2019 to 2021). Libraries came from the immunoSEQ multiplex PCR assay. The immuneACCESS repertoire file appears here via TCRdb, limited to in-frame rearrangements. These files lack a portion of the clones; in checked studies, under half of the deficit traces to unresolved V genes, and the cause of the others is not known. The sample table shows some 90,000 clones, and 85% to 90% are seen once. Together, the top ten hold approximately 5.2% of the sample. The sample comprised peripheral blood. These receptors originate from a woman of 80 years or more with active COVID-19.

The J gene is TRBJ2-3, the V gene TRBV9; 7 bases are shared with TRBD2. In germline, CDR1 is SGDLS, CDR2 YYNGEE. V was clipped by 1 base and J by 0 bases; unmatched bases: 5. The CDR3 is 16 amino acids. CDR3 sequence reads: CASSVSAGLSTDTQYF. The CDR3 bases are TGTGCCAGCAGCGTATCAGCGGGACTTAGCACAGATACGCAGTATTTT. The complete variable domain, with remaining parts taken from reference TRBV9 and TRBJ2-3, reads DSGVTQTPKHLITATGQRVTLRCSPRSGDLSVYWYQQSLDQGLQFLIQYYNGEERAKGNILERFSAQQFPDLHSELNLSSLELGDSALYFCASSVSAGLSTDTQYFGPGTRLTVL.

The J gene is TRBJ1-2, the V gene TRBV7-9, with TRBD1 as a possible D gene (5 bases). This CDR3 has 15 residues. Germline V gene sequence: CDR1 SEHNR, CDR2 FQNEAQ (reference sequence). With 4 bases removed from V and 3 bases from J, the gap between germline ends came to 15 bases. CDR3 protein: CASSSPSRGDYGYTF. Written as DNA, the CDR3 is TGTGCCAGCAGCTCTCCCAGTAGGGGCGACTATGGCTACACCTTC.

The rearrangement joins TRBV23-1 to TRBJ1-5; TRBD1 matches at 9 bases. TRBV23-1 is an ORF; its function is uncertain. The J segment lost 11 bases and the V segment lost 8 bases, leaving 10 bases of the junction unmatched. The CDR3 sequence is 13 residues long. The CDR3 spells CASGYGTGKSQHF. The CDR3 DNA reads as TGCGCCAGCGGCTACGGGACAGGGAAATCCCAGCATTTT.

J is TRBJ2-5 and V is TRBV9, with a tentative D call TRBD1 (6 bases). Trimming left V 4 bases short and J 5 bases short, with 15 bases between. The length of the CDR3 is 14 residues. Germline V gene sequence: CDR1 SGDLS, CDR2 YYNGEE. CDR3 in DNA: TGTGCCAGCAGCCCACGCACAGGGATGGAGACCCAGTACTTC. It translates to CASSPRTGMETQYF.

This rearrangement joins TRBV29-1 to TRBJ1-1, with D unresolved. Trimming took off 8 bases at V and 1 base at J, with 8 bases between the two ends. CDR3 length: 11 residues. The germline V gene has CDR1 SQVTM and CDR2 ANQGSEA. The CDR3 bases are TGCAGCCCGCGGGAGAACACTGAAGCTTTCTTT. Translation gives CSPRENTEAFF.

This chain uses TRBV10-3 with TRBJ2-7; 9 nucleotides agree with TRBD1. The V segment lost 10 bases and the J segment 3 bases; nucleotides outside the gene matches: 7. The CDR3 totals 13 residues. Germline-derived CDR1 and CDR2 are ENHRY and SYGVKD. The CDR3 region has the DNA TGTGCCACCCAGCCGACAGGGGGCTACGAGCAGTACTTC. This encodes CATQPTGGYEQYF.

The chain couples TRBV6-5 to TRBJ2-5; TRBD1 matches at 11 bases. V lost 6 bases to trimming and J lost 5 bases; unmatched junction nucleotides: 5. The germline V gene encodes CDR1 MNHEY and CDR2 SVGAGI. The CDR3 runs 14 residues. The CDR3, as DNA: TGTGCCAGCAGGGGGACAGGGGGAAGTGAGACCCAGTACTTC. Translated: CASRGTGGSETQYF.

The chain joins TRBV7-9 to TRBJ2-2, with TRBD1 matching 8 bases. With 4 bases clipped from V and 7 bases from J, the junction kept 11 bases outside the gene matches. The CDR3 loop spans 16 amino acids. CDR1 is SEHNR and CDR2 is FQNEAQ in the germline V gene (reference sequence). The CDR3 loop reads CASSSPQGAVRGELFF. CDR3 DNA sequence: TGTGCCAGCAGCTCCCCGCAGGGGGCGGTGCGCGGGGAGCTGTTTTTT.

V usage is TRBV18 and J usage is TRBJ2-5; tentative D call: TRBD2 (6 bases). Germline V gene data show CDR1 as KGHSH and CDR2 as LQKENI. This CDR3 is built from 15 residues. Deletions cut 2 bases from V and 5 bases from J, with 15 bases between. Here the CDR3 reads CASSPTGSFGETQYF. In DNA form, the CDR3 reads TGTGCCAGCTCACCAACCGGGAGCTTCGGTGAGACCCAGTACTTC.

This chain connects TRBV6-5 to TRBJ1-2, with a possible D match to TRBD1 (5 bases). Germline values: CDR1 MNHEY, CDR2 SVGAGI. The CDR3 is 15 amino acids. The V end was cut by 4 bases, the J end by 4 bases, with 16 bases between. CDR3 nucleotide sequence: TGTGCCAGCAGTTCCGCTCCAGTGGGGGGCTATGGCTACACCTTC. Its translation is CASSSAPVGGYGYTF.

This chain joins TRBV6-5 and TRBJ2-7; 8 bases are a match to TRBD2. CDR3 length: 14 residues. Losses at the gene ends were 2 bases for V and 4 bases for J; bases not matched to a gene: 4. Germline CDR1 is MNHEY and CDR2 is SVGAGI. CDR3 protein: CASSYTAGGYEQYF. The CDR3 DNA is TGTGCCAGCAGTTACACGGCGGGAGGTTACGAGCAGTACTTC.

The DNA of the CDR3 is TGTGCCAGCTCCGGGACAGGACCCTACGAGCAGTACTTC. This codes for CASSGTGPYEQYF. The rearrangement joins TRBV27 to TRBJ2-7; 8 bases map to TRBD1. V shed 8 bases and J 2 bases; nucleotides not matched to a gene: 5. The CDR3 consists of 13 residues. From germline, CDR1 is MNHEY and CDR2 SMNVEV (reference sequence).

This sequence joins TRBV7-2 and TRBJ1-5; no firm D call. The CDR3 covers 13 residues. Germline CDR1 and CDR2: SGHTA and FQGNSA. V was pared by 6 bases and J by 4 bases, with 10 bases between. The CDR3 nucleotides read TGTGCCAGCAGTCAATTTGAGAATCAGCCCCAGCATTTT. Its protein product is CASSQFENQPQHF.

This sequence joins TRBV19 and TRBJ2-5, with D possibly TRBD2 on 6 matching bases. Germline CDR1 reads LNHDA; CDR2 reads SQIVND (reference sequence). The CDR3 has 12 amino acids. Trimming cost V 6 bases and J 5 bases, with 10 bases left between them. Written as DNA, the CDR3 is TGTGCCAGTAGCGGGAGTGGGGAGACCCAGTACTTC. Translating it yields CASSGSGETQYF.

The CDR3 region is CASSYEVRGQGEQYF. CDR3 DNA: TGTGCCAGCAGTTACGAGGTCAGGGGGCAGGGCGAGCAGTACTTC. The V gene is TRBV6-6, the J gene TRBJ2-7; 8 nucleotides align to TRBD1. The V segment lost 2 bases and the J segment 6 bases; nucleotides outside the gene matches: 9. Germline CDR1 is MNHNY and CDR2 is SVGAGI (reference sequence). This CDR3 has 15 residues.

The chain recombines TRBV4-2 with TRBJ1-6; D remains ambiguous. The length of the CDR3 is 16 residues. Germline V CDR1 and CDR2: LGHNA, YNFKEQ. Trimming pared 2 bases from V and 16 bases from J, leaving 24 bases between. The CDR3 region has the DNA TGTGCCAGCAGCCAACCTTCCCGGAGGAACGGTGTTTCACTCCACTTT. Its protein product is CASSQPSRRNGVSLHF.

Written as DNA, the CDR3 is TGCGCCAGCTACTACAGGGGTCAGAGTACCGGGGAGCTGTTTTTT. Its translation is CASYYRGQSTGELFF. V usage is TRBV4-3 and J usage is TRBJ2-2, with TRBD1 matching 7 bases. Unmatched junction bases numbered 11, after V lost 8 bases and J lost 5 bases. The CDR3 runs 15 residues. Germline CDR1 and CDR2: LGHNA and YSLEER.

The genes are TRBV7-2 and TRBJ2-3, with D possibly matching TRBD2 (5 bases). From germline, CDR1 is SGHTA and CDR2 FQGNSA. V lost 3 bases and J lost 2, with 9 bases in between. The CDR3 contains 14 residues. CDR3 residues: CASSLGGYTDTQYF. The CDR3 region has the DNA TGTGCCAGCAGCTTGGGCGGGTACACAGATACGCAGTATTTT.

The chain carries TRBV7-9 and TRBJ2-2; 9 bases fit TRBD1. The junction had 7 bases not matched to a gene; V was cut back by 5 bases and J by 6 bases. Germline CDR1 and CDR2: SEHNR and FQNEAQ (reference sequence). The CDR3 loop spans 15 amino acids. CDR3 protein: CASSPGTGLSGELFF. The CDR3 DNA reads TGTGCCAGCAGCCCCGGGACAGGGTTATCCGGGGAGCTGTTTTTT.

This chain connects TRBV5-6 to TRBJ2-5, with 9 bases aligning to TRBD1. Germline V gene sequence: CDR1 SGHDT, CDR2 YYEEEE. V lost 0 bases, J lost 4 bases, and 7 bases stayed unmatched. This CDR3 contains 16 residues. The CDR3: CASSLEGTGYGETQYF. Written as DNA, the CDR3 is TGTGCCAGCAGCTTGGAAGGGACAGGGTACGGAGAGACCCAGTACTTC.

This clone has only a few counts. The rearrangement links TRBV2 to TRBJ1-5; D unclear. This CDR3 region has 14 residues. The germline V gene encodes CDR1 SNHLY and CDR2 FYNNEI. The ends were cut back, 5 bases at V and 2 bases at J, with 10 bases in the middle. The CDR3 region has the DNA TGTGCCAGCAGTAGCGAGGGCCGCAATCAGCCCCAGCATTTT. It is translated as CASSSEGRNQPQHF. Supplemented by reference TRBV2 and TRBJ1-5, the full variable domain reads EPEVTQTPSHQVTQMGQEVILRCVPISNHLYFYWYRQILGQKVEFLVSFYNNEISEKSEIFDDQFSVERPDGSNFTLKIRSTKLEDSAMYFCASSSEGRNQPQHFGDGTRLSIL.

This clone was recorded once. The genes are TRBV5-6 and TRBJ2-4; D possibly corresponds to TRBD1 (5 bases). The ends were cut back, 0 bases at V and 7 bases at J, with 11 bases in the middle. The CDR3 runs to 14 residues. The V gene's germline CDR1 is SGHDT and CDR2 YYEEEE. In DNA form, the CDR3 reads TGTGCCAGCAGCTTGGTTTGGGGCGAGAACATTCAGTACTTC. It is translated as CASSLVWGENIQYF.

This chain joins TRBV6-2 or TRBV6-3 and TRBJ2-7; D is perhaps TRBD2 (5 bases). The CDR3 has 16 residues. CDR1 and CDR2 from the germline V gene are MNHEY and SVGEGT. Trimming took off 5 bases at V and 2 bases at J, with 19 bases between the two ends. The CDR3 spells CASSLNLGRAAYEQYF. Written as DNA, the CDR3 is TGTGCCAGCAGTCTAAATCTAGGGCGGGCTGCCTACGAGCAGTACTTC.

DNA for the CDR3: TGCGCCAGCAGTGTGGCGGGTAGCCCAACCTACAATGAGCAGTTCTTC. It codes for CASSVAGSPTYNEQFF. V gene TRBV10-2 combines with J gene TRBJ2-1, with D possibly being TRBD2 (5 bases). The germline gives CDR1 WSHSY, CDR2 SAAADI. This CDR3 is 16 amino acids long. Trimming removed 4 bases from V and 2 bases from J, with 15 bases in between.

The chain employs TRBV12-3 or TRBV12-4 and TRBJ2-7, with D maybe TRBD1 (7 bases). The V gene lost 8 bases and the J gene lost 5 bases, with 16 bases spanning the gap. This CDR3 is 13 amino acids long. The DNA of the CDR3 is TGTGCCAGCTGGAGGCAGGGGGAGGACGAGCAGTACTTC. This encodes CASWRQGEDEQYF.

This chain connects TRBV23-1 to TRBJ2-7, with TRBD1 matching over 8 bases. TRBV23-1 is filed as an ORF, its function uncertain. The CDR3 length is 15 residues. Trimming took 0 bases from V and 5 from J; bases not matched to a gene: 6. The CDR3 sequence is CASSQSARGLNEQYF. The DNA for the CDR3 is TGCGCCAGCAGTCAATCGGCCAGGGGGCTGAACGAGCAGTACTTC.

This chain links TRBV9 with TRBJ1-2; 8 bases match TRBD1. The CDR3 has 12 amino acids. Losses at the gene ends were 3 bases for V and 6 bases for J; bases not matched to a gene: 1. CDR1 is SGDLS, CDR2 YYNGEE, per germline. The CDR3: CASSATGDGYTF. The DNA for the CDR3 is TGTGCCAGCAGCGCGACAGGGGATGGCTACACCTTC.

The chain combines TRBV7-2 with TRBJ1-6, with a possible D match to TRBD1 (5 bases). This CDR3 is 16 amino acids long. Trimming pared 5 bases from V and 8 bases from J, leaving 19 bases between. Germline CDR1 reads SGHTA; CDR2 reads FQGNSA. The CDR3 sequence: CASSDTGGTGYSPLHF. CDR3 bases: TGTGCCAGCAGCGATACAGGCGGGACGGGGTATTCACCCCTCCACTTT. Full variable domain (rest looked up from reference TRBV7-2 and TRBJ1-6): GAGVSQSPSNKVTEKGKDVELRCDPISGHTALYWYRQSLGQGLEFLIYFQGNSAPDKSGLPSDRFSAERTGGSVSTLTIQRTQQEDSAVYLCASSDTGGTGYSPLHFGNGTRLTVT.